These 17 T cell receptor beta chains share one sample of origin, sequenced in a study of blood T cell repertoires in COVID-19. Profiled with immunoSEQ multiplex PCR; TCRdb holds only in-frame clones, not every one. The repertoire holds some 200,000 clones, with approximately 86% as singletons. Sequences were obtained from peripheral blood. The receptors were gathered from a woman over 75 with acute or convalescent COVID-19.

This clone was seen a handful of times. Here the CDR3 reads CASSPAGGPGEQFF. The CDR3 region has the DNA TGTGCCAGCAGCCCAGCGGGAGGCCCGGGGGAGCAGTTCTTC. This rearrangement joins TRBV4-2 to TRBJ2-1, with 9 bases that match TRBD2. The CDR3 contains 14 residues. V shed 4 bases, J shed 10 bases, and the junction held 8 bases outside the gene matches. The germline CDR1 and CDR2 sequences are LGHNA and YNFKEQ.

The chain combines TRBV7-2 with TRBJ1-6; possible D gene TRBD1, 6 bases. The CDR3 loop spans 14 amino acids. V was cut by 8 bases and J by 7 bases, with 15 bases left in between. Germline values: CDR1 SGHTA, CDR2 FQGNSA. CDR3 sequence (DNA): TGTGCCAGCGACTGGGGGCTGGGGAATTCACCCCTCCACTTT. Translated, it gives CASDWGLGNSPLHF.

The chain links TRBV27 to TRBJ2-7; D might be TRBD1 (6 bases). The length of the CDR3 is 14 residues. V lost 6 bases to trimming and J lost 0 bases, with 12 bases between them. Germline values: CDR1 MNHEY, CDR2 SMNVEV (reference sequence). CDR3 in DNA: TGTGCCAGCAGGCTGCAGGGGCGCTCCTACGAGCAGTACTTC. Its protein is CASRLQGRSYEQYF.

The chain uses TRBV5-8 and TRBJ1-4; 7 nucleotides line up with TRBD1. CDR1 SGHTS and CDR2 YDEGEE come from the germline V gene. The ends lost 1 base at V and 8 bases at J; junction bases unmatched: 11. The CDR3 runs 16 residues. CDR3 in DNA: TGTGCCAGCAGCTTGTCGGGGCGACAGGGAGGCGAAAAACTGTTTTTT. It specifies CASSLSGRQGGEKLFF. The full variable domain, rest sourced from reference TRBV5-8 and TRBJ1-4, is EAGVTQSPTHLIKTRGQQATLRCSPISGHTSVYWYQQALGLGLQFLLWYDEGEERNRGNFPPRFSGRQFPNYSSELNVNALELEDSALYLCASSLSGRQGGEKLFFGSGTQLSVL.

V is TRBV3-1 (or the pseudogene TRBV3-2) and J is TRBJ2-7, with 10 bases fitting TRBD2. CDR1 is LGHDT and CDR2 is YNNKEL in the germline V gene (reference sequence). There are 16 residues in the CDR3. Trimming took 4 bases from V and 1 from J; bases not matched to a gene: 7. CDR3 amino acids: CASSRGLAGESYEQYF. For the CDR3, the DNA is TGTGCCAGCAGCCGCGGGCTAGCGGGAGAATCCTACGAGCAGTACTTC.

A remark on this clone: At one end, the junction sequence differs from germline, possibly due to a read error. This chain connects TRBV6-6 to TRBJ2-3; a weak D match, TRBD1 (6 bases). CDR3 length: 12 amino acids. Germline CDR1 reads MNHNY; CDR2 reads SVGAGI (reference sequence). This chain's CDR3 is CASSFLNRASNF. The CDR3 coding sequence is TGTGCCAGCAGTTTTCTGAACAGGGCTTCGAATTTT.

This clone has at least ten counts. V is TRBV30 and J is TRBJ1-1; no firm D call. The CDR3 runs 13 residues. Germline CDR1 and CDR2: GTSNPN and SVGIG (reference sequence). V lost 2 bases and J 1 base, leaving 8 bases between the germline ends. Here the CDR3 DNA reads TGTGCCTGGAGTTACGGGGAGAACACTGAAGCTTTCTTT. Encoded protein: CAWSYGENTEAFF.

The genes are TRBV3-1 (or the pseudogene TRBV3-2) and TRBJ1-1, with 7 bases aligning to TRBD1. The CDR3 runs 14 residues. Germline-derived CDR1 and CDR2 are LGHDT and YNNKEL (reference sequence). V shed 4 bases and J 3 bases; nucleotides not matched to a gene: 5. The CDR3 spells CASSRLRGDTEAFF. Written as DNA, the CDR3 is TGTGCCAGCAGCCGGCTCAGGGGGGACACTGAAGCTTTCTTT.

This sequence joins TRBV5-1 and TRBJ1-3; D is unresolved. V dropped 6 bases and J dropped 4 bases, with 8 bases sitting between them. The CDR3 has 12 residues. In germline, CDR1 is SGHRS, CDR2 YFSETQ. The CDR3 nucleotides are TGCGCCAGCACGCTTGAGGGAAACACCATATATTTT. This translates into CASTLEGNTIYF. Complete variable domain (other parts from reference TRBV5-1 and TRBJ1-3): KAGVTQTPRYLIKTRGQQVTLSCSPISGHRSVSWYQQTPGQGLQFLFEYFSETQRNKGNFPGRFSGRQFSNSRSEMNVSTLELGDSALYLCASTLEGNTIYFGEGSWLTVV.

This clone was recorded once. The chain is built from TRBV5-1 and TRBJ1-1; the D is unclear. Trimming removed 4 bases from V and 1 base from J, with 11 bases in between. Germline CDR1 SGHRS, CDR2 YFSETQ. The CDR3 is 14 amino acids. CDR3 bases: TGCGCCAGCAGCATTGACACAACGAACACTGAAGCTTTCTTT. Translated, it gives CASSIDTTNTEAFF. Based on the CDR3 plus reference TRBV5-1 and TRBJ1-1, the full variable domain is KAGVTQTPRYLIKTRGQQVTLSCSPISGHRSVSWYQQTPGQGLQFLFEYFSETQRNKGNFPGRFSGRQFSNSRSEMNVSTLELGDSALYLCASSIDTTNTEAFFGQGTRLTVV.

This CDR3 reads CASSVVPAAQYEQYF. The CDR3 DNA reads as TGTGCCAGCAGCGTAGTCCCAGCGGCCCAATACGAGCAGTACTTC. V and J are TRBV9 and TRBJ2-7, with a tentative D call TRBD2 (5 bases). V was pared by 0 bases and J by 4 bases, with 14 bases between. Germline CDR1 SGDLS, CDR2 YYNGEE. This CDR3 is 15 amino acids long.

The chain links TRBV3-1 (or the pseudogene TRBV3-2) to TRBJ1-2; D is possibly TRBD1 (6 bases). The germline V gene has CDR1 LGHDT and CDR2 YNNKEL (reference sequence). Trimming pared 4 bases from V and 0 bases from J, leaving 12 bases between. CDR3 length equals 15 residues. In DNA form, the CDR3 reads TGTGCCAGCAGCCTCCGACAGGACTCTAACTATGGCTACACCTTC. Translating it yields CASSLRQDSNYGYTF.

This chain joins TRBV7-2 and TRBJ1-1; D is uncertain. Germline V gene data show CDR1 as SGHTA and CDR2 as FQGNSA. The V end was cut by 0 bases, the J end by 1 base, with 12 bases between. This CDR3 region has 16 residues. The CDR3 is CASSLASTGKNTEAFF. CDR3 nucleotides: TGTGCCAGCAGCTTAGCCTCGACCGGGAAGAACACTGAAGCTTTCTTT. Drawing the rest from reference TRBV7-2 and TRBJ1-1, the complete variable domain is GAGVSQSPSNKVTEKGKDVELRCDPISGHTALYWYRQSLGQGLEFLIYFQGNSAPDKSGLPSDRFSAERTGGSVSTLTIQRTQQEDSAVYLCASSLASTGKNTEAFFGQGTRLTVV.

The chain carries TRBV7-9 and TRBJ2-3; 9 bases match TRBD1. The germline V gene encodes CDR1 SEHNR and CDR2 FQNEAQ (reference sequence). With 5 bases clipped from V and 1 base from J, the junction kept 7 bases outside the gene matches. There are 16 residues in the CDR3. The CDR3: CASSLTGGRGTDTQYF. In DNA, the CDR3 is TGTGCCAGCAGCCTAACAGGGGGCAGAGGCACAGATACGCAGTATTTT.

The chain couples TRBV11-3 to TRBJ2-1; the D gene is possibly TRBD1 (5 bases). CDR1 is SGHNT and CDR2 is YENEEA in the germline V gene. The CDR3 is made up of 15 amino acids. With 0 bases removed from V and 9 bases from J, the gap between germline ends came to 15 bases. The CDR3 coding sequence is TGTGCCAGCAGCTTAGATGGACAACCGAACACTGAGCAGTTCTTC. Residues: CASSLDGQPNTEQFF.

V and J are TRBV30 and TRBJ2-7; tentative D call: TRBD2 (5 bases). V was clipped by 2 bases and J by 5 bases, with 10 bases between them. Germline values: CDR1 GTSNPN, CDR2 SVGIG (reference sequence). The CDR3 is 12 amino acids. CDR3 region: CAWSWTGDEQYF. In DNA, the CDR3 is TGTGCCTGGAGTTGGACTGGCGACGAGCAGTACTTC.

The chain carries TRBV29-1 and TRBJ2-1; TRBD2 matches 11 bases. V shed 6 bases, J shed 7 bases, and the junction held 11 bases outside the gene matches. The CDR3 totals 15 residues. Germline-derived CDR1 and CDR2 are SQVTM and ANQGSEA. The CDR3 is CSVDVGTSGLNEQFF. The CDR3 region has the DNA TGCAGCGTAGACGTCGGGACTAGCGGACTAAATGAGCAGTTCTTC.